The 20 T cell receptor beta chains reported below all come from one sample, sequenced in a study of OX40 agonist ivuxolimab in advanced cancers. Repertoires were generated with immunoSEQ multiplex PCR, while TCRdb's copy carries only in-frame clones and drops some. In the table there are 25,000 to 30,000 clones, 70% to 90% of which are singletons. The material sequenced was CD4+ or CD8+ T cells sorted from blood, taken in a trial of the OX40 agonist ivuxolimab. Every receptor here comes from an adult with an advanced solid tumor such as melanoma, head and neck, liver or kidney cancer.

The rearrangement uses TRBV7-9 and TRBJ1-2, with D uncertain. CDR1 is SEHNR, CDR2 FQNEAQ, per germline (reference sequence). Trimming pared 5 bases from V and 1 base from J, leaving 14 bases between. The CDR3 spans 15 residues. The CDR3 nucleotides read TGTGCCAGCAGCCCAGGCATCATCGTTAACTATGGCTACACCTTC. This translates into CASSPGIIVNYGYTF. Complete variable domain (other parts from reference TRBV7-9 and TRBJ1-2): DTGVSQNPRHKITKRGQNVTFRCDPISEHNRLYWYRQTLGQGPEFLTYFQNEAQLEKSRLLSDRFSAERPKGSFSTLEIQRTEQGDSAMYLCASSPGIIVNYGYTFGSGTRLTVV.

A single count supports this clone. The CDR3 is CASSLGQGSNQPQHF. The CDR3 DNA is TGTGCCAGCAGCTTGGGGCAGGGCAGCAATCAGCCCCAGCATTTT. The genes are TRBV5-5 and TRBJ1-5, with D tentatively TRBD1 (5 bases). Trimming stripped 0 bases from V and 1 base from J, with 8 bases between. The CDR3 has 15 residues. Germline values: CDR1 SGHKS, CDR2 YYEKEE (reference sequence). Full variable domain (outside the CDR3, taken from reference TRBV5-5 and TRBJ1-5): DAGVTQSPTHLIKTRGQQVTLRCSPISGHKSVSWYQQVLGQGPQFIFQYYEKEERGRGNFPDRFSARQFPNYSSELNVNALLLGDSALYLCASSLGQGSNQPQHFGDGTRLSIL.

J is TRBJ2-7 and V is TRBV19, with TRBD1 matching 12 bases. This CDR3 contains 14 residues. Germline V CDR1 and CDR2: LNHDA, SQIVND (reference sequence). The J segment lost 5 bases and the V segment lost 7 bases, leaving 6 bases of the junction unmatched. The DNA of the CDR3 is TGTGCCAGTACACCCGGGACAGGGGGCCACGAGCAGTACTTC. Amino acids: CASTPGTGGHEQYF.

The V call is TRBV28, the J call TRBJ2-3; perhaps TRBD1 as D (6 bases). Germline V lookup: CDR1 MDHEN, CDR2 SYDVKM. The germline V and J ends were trimmed by 3 bases and 4 bases, with 17 bases remaining between them. The CDR3 consists of 16 residues. The chain's CDR3 is CASSFAHLEGADTQYF. The CDR3 bases are TGTGCCAGCAGTTTTGCTCACCTTGAGGGGGCAGATACGCAGTATTTT.

The V call is TRBV5-1, the J call TRBJ1-4, with 8 bases aligning to TRBD1. V shed 0 bases, J shed 8 bases, and the junction held 9 bases outside the gene matches. CDR1 is SGHRS and CDR2 is YFSETQ in the germline V gene. The CDR3 loop spans 16 amino acids. The CDR3 DNA reads TGCGCCAGCAGCTTGGCAGGGGGCGCTTTGAGGGAAAAACTGTTTTTT. It encodes CASSLAGGALREKLFF. The entire variable domain, with the rest obtained from reference TRBV5-1 and TRBJ1-4, is as follows: KAGVTQTPRYLIKTRGQQVTLSCSPISGHRSVSWYQQTPGQGLQFLFEYFSETQRNKGNFPGRFSGRQFSNSRSEMNVSTLELGDSALYLCASSLAGGALREKLFFGSGTQLSVL.

This clone appeared once. The gene calls are TRBV7-6 and TRBJ2-2; 7 bases fit TRBD2. The CDR3 is 15 residues long. Trimming removed 3 bases from V and 3 bases from J; junction bases left unmatched: 4. Germline loops: CDR1 SGHVS, CDR2 FNYEAQ. CDR3 DNA: TGTGCCAGCAGCTTTTACCGGGGGGACACCGGGGAGCTGTTTTTT. Translation: CASSFYRGDTGELFF. Filled out from reference TRBV7-6 and TRBJ2-2, the complete variable domain reads GAGVSQSPRYKVTKRGQDVALRCDPISGHVSLYWYRQALGQGPEFLTYFNYEAQQDKSGLPNDRFSAERPEGSISTLTIQRTEQRDSAMYRCASSFYRGDTGELFFGEGSRLTVL.

The J gene is TRBJ2-3, the V gene TRBV4-2, with 8 bases fitting TRBD2. Germline lookup yields CDR1 LGHNA and CDR2 YNFKEQ. V lost 1 base, J lost 2 bases, and 5 bases stayed unmatched. The CDR3 consists of 16 residues. CDR3 loop: CASSQAPGGDTDTQYF. The CDR3, as DNA: TGTGCCAGCAGCCAAGCCCCGGGGGGGGACACAGATACGCAGTATTTT.

Points on this clone: This is likely an artifact of a read error, given a far larger clone one base away. This sequence joins TRBV30 and TRBJ2-2; weak D call: TRBD1 (6 bases). This CDR3 spans 11 amino acids. Germline values: CDR1 GTSNPN, CDR2 SVGIG (reference sequence). The V end lost 8 bases, the J end lost 7 bases, and 11 bases lay between the germline ends. CDR3 sequence: CALTGGGELFF. CDR3 DNA: TGTGCCCTGACAGGAGGCGGGGAGCTGTTTTTT.

This CDR3 reads CASSPRTSGRSPDTQYF. DNA for the CDR3: TGTGCCAGCAGCCCCCGGACTAGCGGGAGGTCCCCAGATACGCAGTATTTT. The J gene is TRBJ2-3, the V gene TRBV11-2, with 14 bases identical to TRBD2. CDR3 length: 17 amino acids. Trimming took 5 bases from V and 4 from J; bases not matched to a gene: 8. Germline V gives CDR1 SGHAT, CDR2 FQNNGV. Full variable domain (missing parts from reference TRBV11-2 and TRBJ2-3): EAGVAQSPRYKIIEKRQSVAFWCNPISGHATLYWYQQILGQGPKLLIQFQNNGVVDDSQLPKDRFSAERLKGVDSTLKIQPAKLEDSAVYLCASSPRTSGRSPDTQYFGPGTRLTVL.

This chain links TRBV5-5 with TRBJ2-1, with TRBD2 identical over 11 bases. Unmatched junction bases numbered 4, after V lost 0 bases and J lost 8 bases. The germline V gene has CDR1 SGHKS and CDR2 YYEKEE (reference sequence). The length of the CDR3 is 15 residues. The CDR3 loop reads CASSLGSGRGDEQFF. The CDR3 bases are TGTGCCAGCAGCTTGGGTAGCGGGAGGGGAGATGAGCAGTTCTTC.

This clone was detected only a few times. The gene calls are TRBV11-2 and TRBJ2-5; TRBD2 agrees at 10 bases. Trimming removed 3 bases from V and 2 bases from J; junction bases left unmatched: 9. CDR3 length: 17 residues. The V gene's germline CDR1 is SGHAT and CDR2 FQNNGV. DNA for the CDR3: TGTGCCAGCAGCTTGATGGCCGGACTAGCGGCTCAAGAGACCCAGTACTTC. It is translated as CASSLMAGLAAQETQYF.

This clone showed up just a few times. The genes are TRBV27 and TRBJ2-7; the match to TRBD1 covers 7 bases. The ends lost 5 bases at V and 0 bases at J; junction bases unmatched: 7. Germline CDR1 is MNHEY and CDR2 is SMNVEV (reference sequence). This CDR3 is 15 amino acids long. The CDR3 loop is CASSTSQGSSYEQYF. CDR3 nucleotides: TGTGCCAGCAGTACTTCACAGGGGAGCTCCTACGAGCAGTACTTC.

CDR3 sequence: CASSRQEPSSGANVLTF. The CDR3 DNA follows: TGCGCCAGCAGTCGACAGGAGCCTAGCTCTGGGGCCAACGTCCTGACTTTC. The V gene is TRBV4-1, the J gene TRBJ2-6; TRBD1 is a possible D gene (6 bases). The V and J ends lost 6 bases and 0 bases respectively, with 15 bases between them. Germline-derived CDR1 and CDR2 are MGHRA and YSYEKL. CDR3 length equals 17 residues.

This sequence joins TRBV7-8 and TRBJ2-7; TRBD1 matches 8 bases. After removal of 4 bases from V and 2 bases from J, the junction contained 4 bases not matched to a gene. Per the germline V gene, CDR1 is SGHVS and CDR2 is FQNEAQ. The CDR3 covers 14 residues. CDR3: CASSSPGQAYEQYF. In DNA, the CDR3 is TGTGCCAGCAGCTCTCCGGGACAGGCCTACGAGCAGTACTTC.

The chain joins TRBV5-1 to TRBJ1-1; D might be TRBD1 (5 bases). Per germline, CDR1 SGHRS and CDR2 YFSETQ. The CDR3 extends over 16 amino acids. V lost 4 bases and J lost 0, with 16 bases in between. The chain's CDR3 is CASSPLWGGLNTEAFF. DNA for the CDR3: TGCGCCAGCAGCCCCCTTTGGGGGGGACTGAACACTGAAGCTTTCTTT.

CDR3: CASSLVGTGRGTYEQYF. The CDR3 DNA is TGTGCCAGCAGCTTGGTAGGGACAGGCCGAGGGACCTACGAGCAGTACTTC. This chain uses TRBV5-8 with TRBJ2-7; 8 bases align to TRBD1. This CDR3 is 17 amino acids long. The germline V gene has CDR1 SGHTS and CDR2 YDEGEE. Trimming cost V 0 bases and J 2 bases; bases outside gene matches: 10. Together with reference TRBV5-8 and TRBJ2-7, the CDR3 gives the full variable domain: EAGVTQSPTHLIKTRGQQATLRCSPISGHTSVYWYQQALGLGLQFLLWYDEGEERNRGNFPPRFSGRQFPNYSSELNVNALELEDSALYLCASSLVGTGRGTYEQYFGPGTRLTVT.

The chain employs TRBV4-1 and TRBJ1-1, with D hard to call. The germline V gene has CDR1 MGHRA and CDR2 YSYEKL. The CDR3 is 15 residues long. V was clipped by 0 bases and J by 3 bases, with 11 bases between them. The CDR3, as DNA: TGCGCCAGCAGCCAAGATGCCCTGACGGACACTGAAGCTTTCTTT. Translation gives CASSQDALTDTEAFF.

The chain has TRBV19 and TRBJ2-1; D is possibly TRBD2 (7 bases). This CDR3 comprises 17 residues. From germline, CDR1 is LNHDA and CDR2 SQIVND (reference sequence). With 5 bases removed from V and 4 bases from J, the gap between germline ends came to 21 bases. The CDR3 spells CASSWGILGGPYNEQFF. CDR3 nucleotides: TGTGCCAGTAGTTGGGGAATTCTGGGGGGGCCATACAATGAGCAGTTCTTC.

This clone appeared a few times. This sample includes further DNA sequences coding for the same CDR3. The chain joins TRBV6-1 to TRBJ1-2; 8 positions agree with TRBD1. The junction had 6 bases not matched to a gene; V was cut back by 6 bases and J by 0 bases. The CDR3 contains 15 residues. Germline-derived CDR1 and CDR2 are MNHNS and SASEGT. CDR3 protein: CASRVGQGPNYGYTF. In DNA form, the CDR3 reads TGTGCCAGCAGGGTTGGACAGGGCCCTAACTATGGCTACACCTTC.

The chain is built from TRBV6-1 and TRBJ1-6; D is perhaps TRBD1 (5 bases). Germline assignment: CDR1 MNHNS and CDR2 SASEGT. V lost 8 bases to trimming and J lost 11 bases, with 10 bases between them. There are 11 residues in the CDR3. The CDR3 protein is CASSDSTPLHF. The CDR3 coding sequence is TGTGCCAGCTCAGACAGTACACCCCTCCACTTT.